The 19 T cell receptor beta chains given below trace back to one sample, sequenced in a study of blood T cell repertoires in COVID-19. Measured with immunoSEQ multiplex PCR; TCRdb has only the in-frame clones, and not every one. Here the sample spans some 200,000 clones, approximately 82% being singletons. The specimen sequenced was peripheral blood. These receptors all stem from a woman aged 40 to 55 who had recovered from COVID-19.

The sample holds one count of this clone. J is TRBJ1-3 and V is TRBV24-1; 10 bases agree with TRBD1. This CDR3 is 16 amino acids long. V lost 5 bases to trimming and J lost 2 bases; unmatched junction nucleotides: 5. The germline V gene has CDR1 KGHDR and CDR2 SFDVKD. CDR3 sequence reads: CATSVTGTGAGNTIYF. The DNA for the CDR3 is TGTGCCACCAGTGTCACCGGGACAGGGGCTGGAAACACCATATATTTT.

V usage is TRBV10-3 and J usage is TRBJ2-1; TRBD2 might be the D (5 bases). CDR1 is ENHRY and CDR2 is SYGVKD in the germline V gene. V gave up 4 bases and J gave up 5 bases, with 15 bases separating them. The CDR3 is made up of 15 amino acids. CDR3 in amino acids: CAISGGQKIDNEQFF. The CDR3 coding sequence is TGTGCCATCAGTGGAGGGCAGAAAATAGACAATGAGCAGTTCTTC.

The CDR3 DNA follows: TGTGCCAGTACCGCCGGGTTGGCGAACACCGGGGAGCTGTTTTTT. Translated: CASTAGLANTGELFF. The gene calls are TRBV19 and TRBJ2-2; D not resolved. V was clipped by 7 bases and J by 0 bases, with 12 bases between them. The CDR3 extends over 15 amino acids. Germline CDR1 and CDR2: LNHDA and SQIVND (reference sequence).

The chain is built from TRBV14 and TRBJ2-7; 8 positions match TRBD1. The V and J ends lost 2 bases and 4 bases, in that order; junction bases with no gene match: 7. The V gene's germline CDR1 is SGHDN and CDR2 FVKESK. The CDR3 covers 15 residues. The CDR3 sequence: CASSQSAGGTYEQYF. For the CDR3, the DNA is TGTGCCAGCAGCCAATCCGCAGGGGGCACGTACGAGCAGTACTTC.

In this sample, this clone turned up a few times. V gene TRBV19 combines with J gene TRBJ1-6; TRBD1 might be the D (6 bases). Germline V gene sequence: CDR1 LNHDA, CDR2 SQIVND (reference sequence). The CDR3 runs to 13 residues. Between the trimmed V and J ends, which lost 4 bases and 8 bases, there was a span of 9 bases. CDR3 protein: CASSTAGDSPLHF. CDR3 bases: TGTGCCAGTAGTACCGCAGGGGATTCACCCCTCCACTTT.

The chain combines TRBV4-2 with TRBJ2-5, with 8 nucleotides matching TRBD2. J was trimmed by 2 bases and V by 0 bases; bases with no gene match: 8. The CDR3 consists of 17 residues. Germline-derived CDR1 and CDR2 are LGHNA and YNFKEQ. CDR3 DNA sequence: TGTGCCAGCAGCCAAGATTCCAGGACTAGCTGGCAAGAGACCCAGTACTTC. As protein: CASSQDSRTSWQETQYF.

The chain combines TRBV14 with TRBJ1-1; TRBD1 agrees at 7 bases. There are 16 residues in the CDR3. With V trimmed by 6 bases and J by 0 bases, 10 bases remained unmatched. Germline CDR1 and CDR2: SGHDN and FVKESK. The CDR3 region has the DNA TGTGCCAGCAGTCCTCCGGGACAGAGAATGAACACTGAAGCTTTCTTT. It encodes CASSPPGQRMNTEAFF.

This clone was counted between two and nine times. The V and J genes are TRBV5-6 and TRBJ1-2, with 7 bases lining up with TRBD1. This CDR3 spans 15 amino acids. Trimming took 3 bases from V and 8 from J; bases not matched to a gene: 13. Germline CDR1 is SGHDT and CDR2 is YYEEEE. CDR3 in amino acids: CASSSAVEGAEGYTF. The DNA for the CDR3 is TGTGCCAGCAGCTCCGCTGTTGAGGGGGCGGAGGGCTACACCTTC.

This clone has only a few counts. The CDR3 nucleotides are TGTGCCAGCACCAAATTAGGGACAGGGATTCGTAATGAAAAACTGTTTTTT. The encoded protein is CASTKLGTGIRNEKLFF. J is TRBJ1-4 and V is TRBV28; 9 bases agree with TRBD1. This CDR3 has 17 amino acids. The ends lost 7 bases at V and 4 bases at J; junction bases unmatched: 13. Germline V gene lookup returns CDR1 MDHEN and CDR2 SYDVKM.

This rearrangement joins TRBV6-6 to TRBJ1-1; D uncertain. The CDR3 spans 14 residues. V was trimmed by 0 bases and J by 10 bases, leaving 15 bases between them. Germline CDR1 reads MNHNY; CDR2 reads SVGAGI (reference sequence). The CDR3 region has the DNA TGTGCCAGCAGTTACTCGACCCGGGAGATAGGAGCTTTCTTT. This codes for CASSYSTREIGAFF.

This clone was picked up one time. V usage is TRBV28 and J usage is TRBJ1-3, with 9 nucleotides matching TRBD1. The CDR3 loop spans 15 amino acids. V lost 6 bases, J lost 3 bases, and 6 bases stayed unmatched. Germline CDR1 reads MDHEN; CDR2 reads SYDVKM. CDR3 nucleotides: TGTGCCAGCAGACCCACAGGGGGCAGTGGAAACACCATATATTTT. Translated: CASRPTGGSGNTIYF.

The gene calls are TRBV30 and TRBJ2-3, with TRBD2 matching 10 bases. Germline V gene lookup returns CDR1 GTSNPN and CDR2 SVGIG (reference sequence). The trim removed 7 bases at V and 4 bases at J, leaving 11 bases unmatched. The CDR3 has 15 amino acids. In DNA form, the CDR3 reads TGTGCCTCAGACCTTAGCGGGGGGTTCGCAGATACGCAGTATTTT. Translating gives CASDLSGGFADTQYF.

The chain recombines TRBV11-2 with TRBJ2-1, with D unresolved. Looked up from germline, CDR1 is SGHAT and CDR2 is FQNNGV. This CDR3 has 15 amino acids. The V and J ends lost 0 bases and 2 bases respectively, with 8 bases between them. The CDR3 coding sequence is TGTGCCAGCAGCTTAGAATATCACACCTACAATGAGCAGTTCTTC. Amino acids: CASSLEYHTYNEQFF.

The V and J genes are TRBV7-6 and TRBJ2-5, with 7 bases that match TRBD2. Trimming took 5 bases from V and 2 from J; bases not matched to a gene: 14. Germline V gene data show CDR1 as SGHVS and CDR2 as FNYEAQ. This CDR3 is built from 17 residues. In nucleotides, the CDR3 is TGTGCCAGCAGCCCCCTGGGAAGCGGGGTGATTCAAGAGACCCAGTACTTC. It codes for CASSPLGSGVIQETQYF.

V gene TRBV29-1 combines with J gene TRBJ2-5; TRBD2 matches at 12 bases. Germline V gene data show CDR1 as SQVTM and CDR2 as ANQGSEA. The J segment lost 7 bases and the V segment lost 7 bases, leaving 10 bases of the junction unmatched. CDR3 length equals 14 residues. Here the CDR3 reads CSGLLAGGLGTQYF. The CDR3 DNA reads TGCAGCGGGCTGCTAGCGGGGGGGCTTGGGACCCAGTACTTC.

The chain carries TRBV6-6 and TRBJ2-2; 9 positions match TRBD2. The germline V gene has CDR1 MNHNY and CDR2 SVGAGI (reference sequence). The CDR3 runs 15 residues. The V segment lost 6 bases and the J segment 1 base; nucleotides outside the gene matches: 3. CDR3 nucleotide sequence: TGTGCCAGCAGGCCAGCGGGGGGGAACACCGGGGAGCTGTTTTTT. Protein product: CASRPAGGNTGELFF.

This chain connects TRBV30 to TRBJ1-3; D possibly corresponds to TRBD1 (5 bases). This CDR3 has 13 amino acids. Trimming pared 3 bases from V and 1 base from J, leaving 7 bases between. The germline CDR1 and CDR2 sequences are GTSNPN and SVGIG (reference sequence). CDR3 protein: CAWSRESGNTIYF. The CDR3 DNA sequence: TGTGCCTGGAGCAGGGAATCTGGAAACACCATATATTTT.

CDR3 loop: CASSLGQNYGYTF. The CDR3 bases are TGTGCCAGCAGTTTGGGACAGAACTATGGCTACACCTTC. This chain uses TRBV12-3 or TRBV12-4 with TRBJ1-2, with 7 nucleotides matching TRBD1. The CDR3 covers 13 residues. J was trimmed by 2 bases and V by 3 bases; bases with no gene match: 0.

This chain connects TRBV7-9 to TRBJ2-3; 7 bases are a match to TRBD2. V trimming: 4 bases; J trimming: 2 bases; junction bases outside the gene matches: 6. Germline CDR1 reads SEHNR; CDR2 reads FQNEAQ (reference sequence). The CDR3 contains 15 residues. The CDR3 nucleotides read TGTGCCAGCAGCTGGGAGGGGTGGTACACAGATACGCAGTATTTT. It specifies CASSWEGWYTDTQYF.